The 10 T cell receptor beta chains presented below share a single source sample, sequenced in a study of control samples from healthy donors and cancer patients. This table comes from immunoSEQ multiplex PCR, and its TCRdb copy is limited to in-frame clones, with some not included. The sample gives 110,000 or so clones, 90% of which show up once; roughly 4.4% is in the top ten. The material sequenced was blood. The receptors shown here come from a human donor in good health. The donor label of this sample is uncertain.

The gene calls are TRBV7-8 and TRBJ1-2; the match to TRBD1 covers 9 bases. The CDR3 consists of 14 residues. The V segment lost 5 bases and the J segment 2 bases; nucleotides outside the gene matches: 3. From germline, CDR1 is SGHVS and CDR2 FQNEAQ. In nucleotides, the CDR3 is TGTGCCAGCAGCCAGGGGACAGGGAACTATGGCTACACCTTC. Amino acids: CASSQGTGNYGYTF.

V usage is TRBV2 and J usage is TRBJ1-1; 7 nucleotides agree with TRBD1. With 6 bases clipped from V and 4 bases from J, the junction kept 5 bases outside the gene matches. CDR1 and CDR2 (germline): SNHLY, FYNNEI. The CDR3 extends over 13 amino acids. CDR3 nucleotides: TGTGCCAGCAGCCAGGGGGTCGGCACTGAAGCTTTCTTT. Its protein product is CASSQGVGTEAFF.

The chain is built from TRBV6-1 and TRBJ2-7, with a weak D call TRBD2 (5 bases). V gave up 2 bases and J gave up 1 base, with 12 bases separating them. Germline CDR1 and CDR2: MNHNS and SASEGT. The CDR3 contains 15 residues. CDR3 loop: CASSETGSGSYEQYF. The DNA of the CDR3 is TGTGCCAGCAGTGAAACGGGGAGCGGTTCCTACGAGCAGTACTTC.

This clone occurred once. This chain joins TRBV19 and TRBJ1-1, with D tentatively TRBD1 (5 bases). The V gene's germline CDR1 is LNHDA and CDR2 SQIVND (reference sequence). The CDR3 has 14 residues. V lost 3 bases to trimming and J lost 6 bases, with 14 bases between them. The CDR3 DNA is TGTGCCAGTAGTATCGGGACCACCCGGGCTGAAGCTTTCTTT. Residues: CASSIGTTRAEAFF. Variable domain in full (rest from reference TRBV19 and TRBJ1-1): DGGITQSPKYLFRKEGQNVTLSCEQNLNHDAMYWYRQDPGQGLRLIYYSQIVNDFQKGDIAEGYSVSREKKESFPLTVTSAQKNPTAFYLCASSIGTTRAEAFFGQGTRLTVV.

The CDR3 is CATSSPSGPHNEQFF. CDR3 sequence (DNA): TGTGCCACCAGCAGTCCCTCCGGGCCCCACAATGAGCAGTTCTTC. The chain employs TRBV15 and TRBJ2-1; the D is unclear. This CDR3 is built from 15 residues. Trimming stripped 3 bases from V and 5 bases from J, with 14 bases between. Per germline, CDR1 LNHNV and CDR2 YYDKDF (reference sequence).

This clone was found a few times. The chain employs TRBV29-1 and TRBJ2-3; no clear D. CDR3 length equals 11 residues. The germline V gene encodes CDR1 SQVTM and CDR2 ANQGSEA. Trimming shortened V by 3 bases and J by 5 bases, and 6 bases separated the two germline ends. CDR3 sequence (DNA): TGCAGCGTTGACACGGGAGATACGCAGTATTTT. Its protein is CSVDTGDTQYF.

CDR3 residues: CATTGSKDTEAFF. For the CDR3, the DNA is TGTGCCACCACAGGGTCGAAGGACACTGAAGCTTTCTTT. The rearrangement links TRBV2 to TRBJ1-1; tentative D call: TRBD1 (6 bases). Germline assignment: CDR1 SNHLY and CDR2 FYNNEI. Trimming cost V 10 bases and J 3 bases, with 15 bases left between them. The CDR3 loop spans 13 amino acids.

This rearrangement joins TRBV18 to TRBJ2-1; TRBD1 agrees at 12 bases. The CDR3 is made up of 17 amino acids. J lost 9 bases, V lost 3 bases, and 12 bases had no gene match. Germline CDR1 is KGHSH and CDR2 is LQKENI. The CDR3 reads CASSPQQQGQGASEQFF. The CDR3 DNA follows: TGTGCCAGCTCACCCCAGCAGCAGGGACAGGGGGCTAGTGAGCAGTTCTTC.

V and J are TRBV3-1 (or the pseudogene TRBV3-2) and TRBJ1-2; tentative D call: TRBD1 (5 bases). The V gene's germline CDR1 is LGHDT and CDR2 YNNKEL (reference sequence). The V end was cut by 5 bases, the J end by 3 bases, with 13 bases between. The length of the CDR3 is 14 residues. The CDR3 loop is CASSSFDSDYGYTF. The CDR3 bases are TGTGCCAGCAGCTCCTTCGACAGCGACTATGGCTACACCTTC.

This rearrangement joins TRBV5-1 to TRBJ2-3; D is unclear. Germline V gene data show CDR1 as SGHRS and CDR2 as YFSETQ. This CDR3 has 15 amino acids. V was pared by 4 bases and J by 1 base, with 13 bases between. The CDR3 loop reads CASSLFGDGTDTQYF. The CDR3 DNA reads as TGCGCCAGCAGCCTTTTCGGTGACGGCACAGATACGCAGTATTTT.